A selection of T cell receptor beta chains follows, all from one sample in a study of Ad26.COV2.S vaccination and SARS-CoV-2 variants. TCRdb's table, derived via immunoSEQ multiplex PCR, lists solely in-frame clones and lacks some. This sample has around 350,000 clones, with about 91% found just once. The sample in question was peripheral blood, obtained after recovery from COVID-19. The receptors come from a human donor who had recovered from COVID-19. Both conserved end residues are part of each CDR3. The D gene is left open where the match is weak. Part of the rows lack a size; the others show once, few, many or a class for expanded clones.

J: TRBJ1-5; V: TRBV4-1; size: NA; D: TRBD1; CDR3: CASSQTGFMRQPQHF; DNA: TGCGCCAGCAGCCAGACAGGGTTCATGCGTCAGCCCCAGCATTTT
J: TRBJ2-7; V: TRBV6-5; size: NA; D: TRBD1; CDR3: CASSPTGDEQYF; DNA: TGTGCCAGCAGCCCGACAGGGGACGAGCAGTACTTC
J: TRBJ2-5; V: TRBV5-6; size: NA; D: NA; CDR3: CASSLSVPPETQYF; DNA: TGTGCCAGCAGCTTGTCGGTTCCCCCGGAGACCCAGTACTTC
J: TRBJ2-7; V: TRBV25-1; size: NA; D: TRBD1; CDR3: CASSDYGQGRYEQYF; DNA: TGTGCCAGCAGCGACTATGGACAGGGGAGGTACGAGCAGTACTTC
J: TRBJ1-1; V: TRBV18; size: NA; D: NA; CDR3: CASSPTGAGPAGTFEAFF; DNA: TGTGCCAGCTCACCAACTGGGGCAGGGCCCGCGGGCACTTTTGAAGCTTTCTTT
J: TRBJ2-5; V: TRBV5-1; size: once; D: NA; CDR3: CASSGALPTQYF; DNA: TGCGCCAGCAGCGGAGCACTCCCGACCCAGTACTTC
J: TRBJ2-3; V: TRBV11-2; size: NA; D: TRBD2; CDR3: CASSLNPSGGGGTQYF; DNA: TGTGCCAGCAGCTTAAACCCCAGCGGGGGGGGAGGGACGCAGTATTTT
J: TRBJ2-7; V: TRBV5-6; size: NA; D: TRBD1; CDR3: CASSSYRGLPYEQYF; DNA: TGTGCCAGCAGCTCATACAGGGGGCTACCCTACGAGCAGTACTTC
J: TRBJ1-2; V: TRBV5-6; size: few; D: TRBD1; CDR3: CASSEGPQGGYGYTF; DNA: TGTGCCAGCAGCGAAGGACCCCAGGGGGGCTATGGCTACACCTTC
J: TRBJ2-7; V: TRBV7-8; size: NA; D: TRBD2; CDR3: CASSELAGGHYEQYF; DNA: TGTGCCAGCAGCGAACTAGCGGGGGGGCACTACGAGCAGTACTTC
J: TRBJ2-5; V: TRBV4-1; size: NA; D: NA; CDR3: CASSQDLTWWETQYF; DNA: TGCGCCAGCAGCCAAGATCTGACATGGTGGGAGACCCAGTACTTC
J: TRBJ1-1; V: TRBV10-3; size: NA; D: NA; CDR3: CAIRGANTEAFF; DNA: TGTGCCATCAGGGGCGCGAACACTGAAGCTTTCTTT
J: TRBJ1-5; V: TRBV12-3/TRBV12-4; size: NA; D: NA; CDR3: CASSRQDNQPQHF; DNA: TGTGCCAGCAGCCGACAGGACAATCAGCCCCAGCATTTT
J: TRBJ1-3; V: TRBV5-4; size: few; D: NA; CDR3: CASSLARQNTIYF; DNA: TGTGCCAGCAGCTTGGCTCGGCAAAACACCATATATTTT
J: TRBJ2-3; V: TRBV19; size: NA; D: NA; CDR3: CASSNDGVSSPDTQYF; DNA: TGTGCCAGTAGTAACGACGGGGTGAGCTCCCCCGATACGCAGTATTTT